One sample yielded the 28 T cell receptor beta chains listed below, sequenced in a study of cytomegalovirus exposure and HLA in healthy donors. In the PCR, 60 Vbeta and 13 Jbeta primers were used. Sequenced by immunoSEQ multiplex PCR; TCRdb stores in-frame clones only, minus some. The table lists more than 80,000 clones, around 81% of them singletons. Material for sequencing was PBMCs. The receptors were gathered from a female donor in good health and CMV-seropositive.

This chain uses TRBV6-5 with TRBJ2-7; no definite D call. The CDR3 has 12 amino acids. Trimming cost V 9 bases and J 3 bases, with 12 bases left between them. The V gene's germline CDR1 is MNHEY and CDR2 SVGAGI. CDR3 sequence (DNA): TGTGCCAGTCAGGATAGGTACTACGAGCAGTACTTC. As protein: CASQDRYYEQYF.

This clone was seen once. V usage is TRBV5-1 and J usage is TRBJ2-7, with 11 bases that match TRBD1. In germline, CDR1 is SGHRS, CDR2 YFSETQ. The CDR3 covers 15 residues. The junction had 10 bases not matched to a gene; V was cut back by 4 bases and J by 7 bases. DNA of the CDR3: TGCGCCAGCAGCGTAACCGGGACAGGGGGGTTGGAGCAGTACTTC. The encoded protein is CASSVTGTGGLEQYF.

This rearrangement joins TRBV9 to TRBJ2-1, with 7 positions matching TRBD2. Germline values: CDR1 SGDLS, CDR2 YYNGEE. CDR3 size: 15 residues. V lost 3 bases and J lost 2; bases outside the gene matches: 5. In DNA form, the CDR3 reads TGTGCCAGCAGCGCCAGCGGGACTGCCTACAATGAGCAGTTCTTC. Translated: CASSASGTAYNEQFF. Supplemented by reference TRBV9 and TRBJ2-1, the full variable domain reads DSGVTQTPKHLITATGQRVTLRCSPRSGDLSVYWYQQSLDQGLQFLIQYYNGEERAKGNILERFSAQQFPDLHSELNLSSLELGDSALYFCASSASGTAYNEQFFGPGTRLTVL.

J is TRBJ2-3 and V is TRBV18, with 9 bases fitting TRBD1. Germline V lookup: CDR1 KGHSH, CDR2 LQKENI. V trimming: 2 bases; J trimming: 3 bases; junction bases outside the gene matches: 6. The CDR3 contains 16 residues. CDR3 amino acids: CASSPVGTGITDTQYF. Written as DNA, the CDR3 is TGTGCCAGCTCACCAGTTGGGACAGGGATAACAGATACGCAGTATTTT.

The rearrangement uses TRBV14 and TRBJ2-7; perhaps TRBD1 as D (6 bases). Germline assignment: CDR1 SGHDN and CDR2 FVKESK. Trimming removed 3 bases from V and 0 bases from J, with 6 bases in between. This CDR3 has 13 amino acids. CDR3 sequence reads: CASSQDSSYEQYF. Here the CDR3 DNA reads TGTGCCAGCAGCCAGGACAGCTCCTACGAGCAGTACTTC.

V gene TRBV6-5 combines with J gene TRBJ1-1, with 11 bases aligning to TRBD1. The CDR3 extends over 15 amino acids. V lost 6 bases to trimming and J lost 0 bases; unmatched junction nucleotides: 3. From germline, CDR1 is MNHEY and CDR2 SVGAGI. DNA for the CDR3: TGTGCCAGCAGAAGGACAGGGGGCTTGAACACTGAAGCTTTCTTT. As protein: CASRRTGGLNTEAFF.

V and J are TRBV13 and TRBJ2-2; 7 bases fit TRBD1. CDR1 and CDR2 from the germline V gene are PRHDT and FYEKMQ (reference sequence). This CDR3 is 17 amino acids long. The V segment lost 2 bases and the J segment 0 bases; nucleotides outside the gene matches: 6. The CDR3 reads CASSLNVGTANTGELFF. CDR3 DNA sequence: TGTGCCAGCAGCTTAAATGTGGGGACAGCGAACACCGGGGAGCTGTTTTTT.

The chain recombines TRBV9 with TRBJ2-7; a possible D gene is TRBD2 (5 bases). The length of the CDR3 is 13 residues. Trimming took 3 bases from V and 5 from J, leaving 12 bases between them. Looked up from germline, CDR1 is SGDLS and CDR2 is YYNGEE. The CDR3 DNA follows: TGTGCCAGCAGCGCTACCCCTAGCCACGAGCAGTACTTC. Its translation: CASSATPSHEQYF.

The rearrangement uses TRBV9 and TRBJ1-1; 7 nucleotides line up with TRBD1. The CDR3 contains 14 residues. V was pared by 3 bases and J by 1 base, with 3 bases of the junction left unmatched. CDR1 is SGDLS, CDR2 YYNGEE, per germline. The CDR3: CASSGQGQNTEAFF. CDR3 DNA: TGTGCCAGCAGCGGACAGGGACAGAACACTGAAGCTTTCTTT.

The rearrangement joins TRBV19 to TRBJ2-1, with 8 bases identical to TRBD2. Germline V gives CDR1 LNHDA, CDR2 SQIVND (reference sequence). After removal of 1 base from V and 1 base from J, the junction contained 3 bases not matched to a gene. The CDR3 has 16 amino acids. This CDR3 reads CASSIVGGASYNEQFF. DNA of the CDR3: TGTGCCAGTAGTATAGTCGGGGGGGCGTCCTACAATGAGCAGTTCTTC.

The count of this clone is one. The chain links TRBV4-1 to TRBJ2-1; 10 bases are a match to TRBD2. The length of the CDR3 is 21 residues. Germline CDR1 MGHRA, CDR2 YSYEKL. V lost 1 base and J lost 0; bases outside the gene matches: 15. As DNA, the CDR3 is TGCGCCAGCAGCCAAGGACCTGTAGGACTAGCGGTTCCTAGCTCCTACAATGAGCAGTTCTTC. Protein: CASSQGPVGLAVPSSYNEQFF.

There are a few counts of this clone. The CDR3 protein is CASSLSGGTGELFF. The CDR3 DNA reads TGTGCCAGTAGTCTCTCAGGGGGCACCGGGGAGCTGTTTTTT. The rearrangement joins TRBV19 to TRBJ2-2, with 7 bases that match TRBD1. With V trimmed by 5 bases and J by 4 bases, 4 bases remained unmatched. There are 14 residues in the CDR3. Germline loops: CDR1 LNHDA, CDR2 SQIVND (reference sequence).

This chain joins TRBV5-6 and TRBJ2-1; the match to TRBD1 covers 8 bases. Per germline, CDR1 SGHDT and CDR2 YYEEEE. The CDR3 is made up of 15 amino acids. With V trimmed by 6 bases and J by 1 base, 6 bases remained unmatched. The CDR3 region is CASTRTGISYNEQFF. The CDR3 DNA reads TGTGCCAGCACTCGGACAGGGATTTCCTACAATGAGCAGTTCTTC.

V is TRBV30 and J is TRBJ1-1; TRBD1 aligns across 10 bases. There are 13 residues in the CDR3. Germline assignment: CDR1 GTSNPN and CDR2 SVGIG (reference sequence). The V and J ends lost 8 bases and 6 bases, in that order; junction bases with no gene match: 9. CDR3 in amino acids: CAGRDRGPPEAFF. DNA for the CDR3: TGTGCCGGACGGGACAGGGGTCCCCCTGAAGCTTTCTTT.

This chain joins TRBV7-6 and TRBJ1-1; 8 nucleotides align to TRBD1. The V and J ends lost 6 bases and 0 bases, in that order; junction bases with no gene match: 3. The CDR3 sequence is 14 residues long. The germline gives CDR1 SGHVS, CDR2 FNYEAQ. The CDR3 DNA follows: TGTGCCAGCAGGGCAGGGGGCGTGAACACTGAAGCTTTCTTT. Amino acids: CASRAGGVNTEAFF.

The V call is TRBV5-4, the J call TRBJ2-5; 7 bases are shared with TRBD1. Germline assignment: CDR1 SGHNT and CDR2 YYREEE (reference sequence). This CDR3 region has 15 residues. J was trimmed by 4 bases and V by 1 base; bases with no gene match: 7. In DNA form, the CDR3 reads TGTGCCAGCAGCTTGTGGGCAGGGGGTGCAGAGACCCAGTACTTC. Its translation is CASSLWAGGAETQYF.

This chain links TRBV7-6 with TRBJ2-7; 10 bases align to TRBD2. V was clipped by 5 bases and J by 5 bases; unmatched bases: 9. Germline V CDR1 and CDR2: SGHVS, FNYEAQ. This CDR3 is built from 15 residues. The CDR3 is CASSLSLAGADEQYF. The DNA for the CDR3 is TGTGCCAGCAGCCTGAGTCTAGCGGGAGCGGACGAGCAGTACTTC.

The V gene is TRBV10-1, the J gene TRBJ2-7; 8 bases are a match to TRBD2. V dropped 0 bases and J dropped 7; count of bases not matched to a gene: 8. Germline V gene data show CDR1 as WNHNN and CDR2 as SYGVQD (reference sequence). The CDR3 has 15 amino acids. DNA for the CDR3: TGCGCCAGCAGTGAGTCCGGGGGGGGCCCCCGGGAGCAGTACTTC. This translates into CASSESGGGPREQYF.

The table lists this clone with a few counts. This CDR3 is CSVEEATQGAGGYTF. The CDR3 DNA follows: TGCAGCGTTGAAGAAGCGACTCAGGGGGCGGGGGGCTACACCTTC. V is TRBV29-1 and J is TRBJ1-2, with 8 bases lining up with TRBD1. This CDR3 region has 15 residues. V lost 0 bases to trimming and J lost 8 bases; unmatched junction nucleotides: 11. Per germline, CDR1 SQVTM and CDR2 ANQGSEA.

The rearrangement joins TRBV6-6 to TRBJ1-1, with 9 bases identical to TRBD1. V was clipped by 6 bases and J by 6 bases; unmatched bases: 11. Germline V gene lookup returns CDR1 MNHNY and CDR2 SVGAGI (reference sequence). This CDR3 comprises 15 residues. The CDR3 coding sequence is TGTGCCAGCAGACCCTGGACAGGGGTAAAATCTGAAGCTTTCTTT. Its translation: CASRPWTGVKSEAFF.

The V gene is TRBV4-1, the J gene TRBJ2-1; 9 nucleotides agree with TRBD1. The germline V gene encodes CDR1 MGHRA and CDR2 YSYEKL. This CDR3 comprises 16 residues. The J segment lost 5 bases and the V segment lost 3 bases, leaving 8 bases of the junction unmatched. CDR3 sequence reads: CASSQPRDRVHNEQFF. As DNA, the CDR3 is TGCGCCAGCAGCCAGCCCCGGGACAGGGTCCACAATGAGCAGTTCTTC.

This clone was recorded once. The chain is built from TRBV10-3 and TRBJ2-3, with TRBD2 identical over 7 bases. The CDR3 covers 11 residues. Germline V gene data show CDR1 as ENHRY and CDR2 as SYGVKD. V dropped 4 bases and J dropped 8; count of bases not matched to a gene: 0. CDR3 sequence reads: CAISAGGTQYF. The CDR3, as DNA: TGTGCCATCAGTGCGGGGGGTACGCAGTATTTT.

The chain links TRBV7-2 to TRBJ2-3; 12 bases line up with TRBD2. Germline lookup yields CDR1 SGHTA and CDR2 FQGNSA. The CDR3 loop spans 15 amino acids. J gave up 4 bases and V 1 base, and 0 bases lay outside the gene matches. CDR3 region: CASSLGLAGADTQYF. The CDR3, as DNA: TGTGCCAGCAGCTTAGGACTAGCGGGAGCAGATACGCAGTATTTT.

This chain connects TRBV27 to TRBJ1-2; 7 nucleotides line up with TRBD1. CDR1 is MNHEY, CDR2 SMNVEV, per germline (reference sequence). V was clipped by 5 bases and J by 0 bases; unmatched bases: 6. The CDR3 covers 15 residues. This chain's CDR3 is CASSPRQGSNYGYTF. The CDR3 bases are TGTGCCAGCAGTCCTCGACAGGGCTCTAACTATGGCTACACCTTC.

This clone was counted a few times. The chain carries TRBV10-2 and TRBJ1-2; 12 bases are a match to TRBD1. V lost 3 bases, J lost 8 bases, and 10 bases stayed unmatched. The CDR3 is 16 amino acids. Germline loops: CDR1 WSHSY, CDR2 SAAADI. The CDR3 bases are TGCGCCAGCAGTGAACCTTGGGGACAGGGGGCGGAGGGCTACACCTTC. Translating gives CASSEPWGQGAEGYTF.

This chain uses TRBV27 with TRBJ2-1, with D tentatively TRBD2 (5 bases). V was trimmed by 1 base and J by 9 bases, leaving 13 bases between them. From germline, CDR1 is MNHEY and CDR2 SMNVEV (reference sequence). The CDR3 extends over 14 amino acids. The CDR3 sequence is CASSLFGGAGEQFF. Here the CDR3 DNA reads TGTGCCAGCAGTTTATTTGGCGGTGCGGGTGAGCAGTTCTTC.

The rearrangement uses TRBV27 and TRBJ2-5; 10 bases are shared with TRBD1. With 4 bases clipped from V and 2 bases from J, the junction kept 4 bases outside the gene matches. The germline gives CDR1 MNHEY, CDR2 SMNVEV (reference sequence). This CDR3 is built from 15 residues. CDR3 protein: CASSSTGQGQETQYF. CDR3 DNA: TGTGCCAGCAGTTCCACGGGACAGGGGCAAGAGACCCAGTACTTC.

J is TRBJ2-5 and V is TRBV18; 9 positions agree with TRBD2. V shed 1 base and J 2 bases; nucleotides not matched to a gene: 2. Germline V gene sequence: CDR1 KGHSH, CDR2 LQKENI. The CDR3 runs to 15 residues. In nucleotides, the CDR3 is TGTGCCAGCTCACCACTAGCGGGGGTGCAAGAGACCCAGTACTTC. It codes for CASSPLAGVQETQYF.